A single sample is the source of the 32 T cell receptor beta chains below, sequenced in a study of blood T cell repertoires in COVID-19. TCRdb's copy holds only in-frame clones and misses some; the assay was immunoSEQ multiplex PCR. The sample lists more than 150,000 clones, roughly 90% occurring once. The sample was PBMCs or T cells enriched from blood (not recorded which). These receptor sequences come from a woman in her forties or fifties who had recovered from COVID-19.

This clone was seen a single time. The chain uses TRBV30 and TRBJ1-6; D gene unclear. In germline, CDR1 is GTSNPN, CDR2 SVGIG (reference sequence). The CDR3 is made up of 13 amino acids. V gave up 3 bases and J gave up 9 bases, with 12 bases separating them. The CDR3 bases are TGTGCCTGGAGCGCTCCCGGTGGTTCACCCCTCCACTTT. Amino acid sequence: CAWSAPGGSPLHF. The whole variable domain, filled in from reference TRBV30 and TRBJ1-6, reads SQTIHQWPATLVQPVGSPLSLECTVEGTSNPNLYWYRQAAGRGLQLLFYSVGIGQISSEVPQNLSASRPQDRQFILSSKKLLLSDSGFYLCAWSAPGGSPLHFGNGTRLTVT.

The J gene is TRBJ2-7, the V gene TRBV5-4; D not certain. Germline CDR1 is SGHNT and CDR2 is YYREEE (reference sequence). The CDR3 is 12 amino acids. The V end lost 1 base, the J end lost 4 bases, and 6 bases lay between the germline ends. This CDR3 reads CASSLYGYEQYF. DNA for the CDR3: TGTGCCAGCAGCTTGTACGGGTACGAGCAGTACTTC.

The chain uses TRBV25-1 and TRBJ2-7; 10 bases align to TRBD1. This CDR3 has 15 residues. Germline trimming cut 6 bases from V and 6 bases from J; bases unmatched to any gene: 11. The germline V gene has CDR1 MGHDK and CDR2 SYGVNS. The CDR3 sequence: CASRTTGTGDLEQYF. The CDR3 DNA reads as TGTGCCAGCAGAACTACCGGGACAGGGGACCTCGAGCAGTACTTC.

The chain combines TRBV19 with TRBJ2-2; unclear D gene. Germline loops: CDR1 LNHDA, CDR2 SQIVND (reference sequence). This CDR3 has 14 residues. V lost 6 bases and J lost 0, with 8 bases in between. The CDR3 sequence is CASSSLANTGELFF. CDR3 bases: TGTGCCAGTAGCAGTTTGGCGAACACCGGGGAGCTGTTTTTT. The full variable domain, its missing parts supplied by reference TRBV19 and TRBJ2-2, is DGGITQSPKYLFRKEGQNVTLSCEQNLNHDAMYWYRQDPGQGLRLIYYSQIVNDFQKGDIAEGYSVSREKKESFPLTVTSAQKNPTAFYLCASSSLANTGELFFGEGSRLTVL.

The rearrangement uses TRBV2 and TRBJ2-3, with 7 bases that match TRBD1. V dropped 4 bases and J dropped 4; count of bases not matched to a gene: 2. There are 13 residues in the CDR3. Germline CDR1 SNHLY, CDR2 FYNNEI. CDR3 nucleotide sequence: TGTGCCAGCAGTGGTACAGGGGCAGATACGCAGTATTTT. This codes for CASSGTGADTQYF.

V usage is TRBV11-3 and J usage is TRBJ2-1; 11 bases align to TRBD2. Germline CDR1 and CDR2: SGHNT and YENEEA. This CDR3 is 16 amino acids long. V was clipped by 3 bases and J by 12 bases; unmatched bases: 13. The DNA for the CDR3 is TGTGCCAGCAGCTTCACTCTAGCGGGAGGAGAGCCCCGGCAGTTCTTC. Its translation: CASSFTLAGGEPRQFF.

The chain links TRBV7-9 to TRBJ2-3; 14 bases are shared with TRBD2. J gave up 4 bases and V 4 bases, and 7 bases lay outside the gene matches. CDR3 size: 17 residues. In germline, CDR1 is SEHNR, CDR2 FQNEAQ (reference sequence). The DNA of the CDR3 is TGTGCCAGCAGCTCCCAACTGGGACTAGCGGGAGCAGATACGCAGTATTTT. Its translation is CASSSQLGLAGADTQYF.

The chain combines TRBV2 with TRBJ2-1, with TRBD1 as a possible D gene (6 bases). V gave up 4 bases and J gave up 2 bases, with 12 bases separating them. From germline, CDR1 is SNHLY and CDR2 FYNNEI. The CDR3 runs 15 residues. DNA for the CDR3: TGTGCCAGCAGTGGACTCAGGGGCCCCTACAATGAGCAGTTCTTC. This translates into CASSGLRGPYNEQFF.

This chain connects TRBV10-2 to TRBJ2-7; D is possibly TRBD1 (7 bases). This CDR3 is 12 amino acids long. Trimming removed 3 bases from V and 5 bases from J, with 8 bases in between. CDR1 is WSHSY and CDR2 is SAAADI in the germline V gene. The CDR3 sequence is CASSDRGDEQYF. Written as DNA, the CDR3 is TGCGCCAGCAGTGACAGGGGGGACGAGCAGTACTTC.

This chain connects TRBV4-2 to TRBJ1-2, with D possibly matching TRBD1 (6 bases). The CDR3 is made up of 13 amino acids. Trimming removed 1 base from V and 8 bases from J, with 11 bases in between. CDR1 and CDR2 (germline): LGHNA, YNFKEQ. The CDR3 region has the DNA TGTGCCAGCAGCCAAGTGGGGGCCGTGGGCTACACCTTC. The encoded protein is CASSQVGAVGYTF.

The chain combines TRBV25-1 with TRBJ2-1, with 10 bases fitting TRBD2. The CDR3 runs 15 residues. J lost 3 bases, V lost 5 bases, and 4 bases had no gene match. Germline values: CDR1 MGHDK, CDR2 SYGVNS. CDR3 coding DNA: TGTGCCAGCAGTATGGGACTAGCGTACTACAATGAGCAGTTCTTC. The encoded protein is CASSMGLAYYNEQFF. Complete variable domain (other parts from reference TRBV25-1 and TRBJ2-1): EADIYQTPRYLVIGTGKKITLECSQTMGHDKMYWYQQDPGMELHLIHYSYGVNSTEKGDLSSESTVSRIRTEHFPLTLESARPSHTSQYLCASSMGLAYYNEQFFGPGTRLTVL.

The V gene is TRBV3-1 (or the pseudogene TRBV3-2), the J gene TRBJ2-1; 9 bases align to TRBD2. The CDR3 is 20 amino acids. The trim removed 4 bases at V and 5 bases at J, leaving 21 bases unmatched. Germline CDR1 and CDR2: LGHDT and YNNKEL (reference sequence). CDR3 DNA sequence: TGTGCCAGCAGCCGTCTCTCTAGCGGGAATTCCATAAGGCTGGACAATGAGCAGTTCTTC. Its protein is CASSRLSSGNSIRLDNEQFF.

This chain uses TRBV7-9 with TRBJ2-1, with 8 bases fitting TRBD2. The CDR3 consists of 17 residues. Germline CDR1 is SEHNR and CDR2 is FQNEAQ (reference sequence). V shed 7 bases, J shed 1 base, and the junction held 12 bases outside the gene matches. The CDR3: CASTRALLADSYNEQFF. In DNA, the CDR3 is TGTGCCAGCACTCGAGCCCTACTAGCGGATTCCTACAATGAGCAGTTCTTC. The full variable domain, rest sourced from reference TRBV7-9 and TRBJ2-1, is DTGVSQNPRHKITKRGQNVTFRCDPISEHNRLYWYRQTLGQGPEFLTYFQNEAQLEKSRLLSDRFSAERPKGSFSTLEIQRTEQGDSAMYLCASTRALLADSYNEQFFGPGTRLTVL.

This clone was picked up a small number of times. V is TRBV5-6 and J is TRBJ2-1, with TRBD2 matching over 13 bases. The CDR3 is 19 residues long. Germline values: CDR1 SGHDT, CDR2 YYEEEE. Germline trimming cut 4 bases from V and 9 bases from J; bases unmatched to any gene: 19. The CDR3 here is CASSRRRTSGSMIKGEQFF. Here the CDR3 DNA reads TGTGCCAGCAGCCGTAGGAGGACTAGCGGGAGTATGATTAAGGGTGAGCAGTTCTTC. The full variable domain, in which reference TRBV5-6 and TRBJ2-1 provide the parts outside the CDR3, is DAGVTQSPTHLIKTRGQQVTLRCSPKSGHDTVSWYQQALGQGPQFIFQYYEEEERQRGNFPDRFSGHQFPNYSSELNVNALLLGDSALYLCASSRRRTSGSMIKGEQFFGPGTRLTVL.

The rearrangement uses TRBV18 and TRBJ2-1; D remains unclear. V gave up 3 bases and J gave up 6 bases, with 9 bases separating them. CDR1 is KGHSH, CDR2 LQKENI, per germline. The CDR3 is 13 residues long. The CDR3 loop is CASSPTSSNEQFF. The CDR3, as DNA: TGTGCCAGCTCACCGACATCTTCCAATGAGCAGTTCTTC.

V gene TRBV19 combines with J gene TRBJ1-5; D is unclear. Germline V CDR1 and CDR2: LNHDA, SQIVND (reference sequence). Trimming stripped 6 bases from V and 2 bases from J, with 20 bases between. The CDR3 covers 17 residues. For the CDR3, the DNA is TGTGCCAGTAGCAATCGGAGGGTGGATAGTCGCAATCAGCCCCAGCATTTT. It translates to CASSNRRVDSRNQPQHF.

The CDR3 protein is CASSPPGVILDEQFF. The CDR3 coding sequence is TGTGCCAGCAGTCCCCCGGGGGTAATTCTAGATGAGCAGTTCTTC. The genes are TRBV27 and TRBJ2-1; D may be TRBD2 (6 bases). This CDR3 is 15 amino acids long. Germline lookup yields CDR1 MNHEY and CDR2 SMNVEV (reference sequence). Trimming removed 5 bases at V and 8 bases at J, with 19 bases between.

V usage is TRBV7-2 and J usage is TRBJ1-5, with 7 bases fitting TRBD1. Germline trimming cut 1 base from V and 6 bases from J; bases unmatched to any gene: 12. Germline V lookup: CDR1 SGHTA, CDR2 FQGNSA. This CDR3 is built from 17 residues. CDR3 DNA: TGTGCCAGCAGCTTAGAGGAGGGGGCCCTTTTTCGTCAGCCCCAGCATTTT. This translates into CASSLEEGALFRQPQHF.

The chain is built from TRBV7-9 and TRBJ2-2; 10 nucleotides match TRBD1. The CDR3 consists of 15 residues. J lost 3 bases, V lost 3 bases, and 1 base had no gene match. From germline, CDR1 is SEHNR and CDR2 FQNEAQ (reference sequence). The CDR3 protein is CASSFGTGDTGELFF. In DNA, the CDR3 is TGTGCCAGCAGCTTCGGGACAGGGGACACCGGGGAGCTGTTTTTT.

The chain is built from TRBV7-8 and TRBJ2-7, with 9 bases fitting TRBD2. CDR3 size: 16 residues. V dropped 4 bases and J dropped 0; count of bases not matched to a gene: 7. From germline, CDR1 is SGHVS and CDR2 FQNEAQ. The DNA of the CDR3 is TGTGCCAGCAGCTGGTCTAGCGGGGTATACTCCTACGAGCAGTACTTC. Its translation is CASSWSSGVYSYEQYF.

CDR3 in DNA: TGTGCCAGTAGTGAAGCCAGGGTACGATCTGAAGCTTTCTTT. The encoded protein is CASSEARVRSEAFF. The chain has TRBV19 and TRBJ1-1; maybe TRBD1 (5 bases). V gave up 5 bases and J gave up 6 bases, with 16 bases separating them. This CDR3 is built from 14 residues. Germline CDR1 is LNHDA and CDR2 is SQIVND (reference sequence).

The CDR3 sequence: CASRSYEQYF. The CDR3 DNA is TGTGCCAGCAGGAGCTACGAGCAGTACTTC. This chain connects TRBV2 to TRBJ2-7; D remains ambiguous. Trimming removed 6 bases at V and 3 bases at J, with 3 bases between. Germline CDR1 is SNHLY and CDR2 is FYNNEI. The CDR3 contains 10 residues.

CDR3 DNA: TGTGCCTGGAACGGGAGGACATCCTACAATGAGCAGTTCTTC. It codes for CAWNGRTSYNEQFF. The V gene is TRBV30, the J gene TRBJ2-1; 7 bases fit TRBD2. CDR3 size: 14 residues. Per the germline V gene, CDR1 is GTSNPN and CDR2 is SVGIG (reference sequence). Germline trimming cut 4 bases from V and 1 base from J; bases unmatched to any gene: 4.

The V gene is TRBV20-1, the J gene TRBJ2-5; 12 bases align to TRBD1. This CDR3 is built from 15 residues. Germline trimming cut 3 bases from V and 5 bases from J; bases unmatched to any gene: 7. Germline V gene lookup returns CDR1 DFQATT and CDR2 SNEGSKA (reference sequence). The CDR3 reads CSASRGTGGRETQYF. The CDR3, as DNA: TGCAGTGCTAGTCGTGGGACAGGGGGCAGGGAGACCCAGTACTTC.

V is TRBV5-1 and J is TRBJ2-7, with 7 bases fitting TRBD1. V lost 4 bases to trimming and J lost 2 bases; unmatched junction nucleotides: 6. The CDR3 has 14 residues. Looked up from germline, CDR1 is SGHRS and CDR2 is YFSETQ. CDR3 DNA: TGCGCCAGCAGCGTCCAGGGGGACACCTACGAGCAGTACTTC. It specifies CASSVQGDTYEQYF.

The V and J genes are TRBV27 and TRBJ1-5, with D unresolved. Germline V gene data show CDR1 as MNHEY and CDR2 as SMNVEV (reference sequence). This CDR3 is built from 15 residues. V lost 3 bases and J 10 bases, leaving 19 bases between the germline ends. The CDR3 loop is CASSFTAQVVTPQHF. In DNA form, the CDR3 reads TGTGCCAGCAGTTTTACAGCCCAGGTAGTAACTCCCCAGCATTTT.

The CDR3 protein is CASSFAGLAGAAEQYF. The CDR3 coding sequence is TGTGCCAGCAGTTTCGCGGGGCTAGCGGGAGCGGCCGAGCAGTACTTC. The genes are TRBV28 and TRBJ2-7, with 10 nucleotides matching TRBD2. Germline assignment: CDR1 MDHEN and CDR2 SYDVKM. The trim removed 3 bases at V and 6 bases at J, leaving 11 bases unmatched. This CDR3 has 16 residues.

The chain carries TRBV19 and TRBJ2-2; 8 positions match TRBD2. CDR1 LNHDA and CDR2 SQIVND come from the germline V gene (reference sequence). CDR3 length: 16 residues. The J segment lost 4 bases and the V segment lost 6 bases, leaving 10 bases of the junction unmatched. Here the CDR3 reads CASSDGTRDGTGELFF. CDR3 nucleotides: TGTGCCAGTAGCGACGGGACTAGGGATGGCACCGGGGAGCTGTTTTTT.

The CDR3 region is CASRETGGGETQYF. Written as DNA, the CDR3 is TGTGCCAGTAGAGAGACAGGGGGCGGAGAGACCCAGTACTTC. The V and J genes are TRBV19 and TRBJ2-5; TRBD1 matches at 10 bases. There are 14 residues in the CDR3. The germline V gene encodes CDR1 LNHDA and CDR2 SQIVND (reference sequence). With V trimmed by 6 bases and J by 4 bases, 5 bases remained unmatched.

The CDR3 sequence: CASSEGTRTDTQYF. Here the CDR3 DNA reads TGCGCCAGCAGCGAGGGCACCCGCACAGATACGCAGTATTTT. The chain recombines TRBV5-1 with TRBJ2-3; perhaps TRBD2 as D (5 bases). V lost 4 bases to trimming and J lost 1 base, with 10 bases between them. The CDR3 covers 14 residues. The germline gives CDR1 SGHRS, CDR2 YFSETQ.

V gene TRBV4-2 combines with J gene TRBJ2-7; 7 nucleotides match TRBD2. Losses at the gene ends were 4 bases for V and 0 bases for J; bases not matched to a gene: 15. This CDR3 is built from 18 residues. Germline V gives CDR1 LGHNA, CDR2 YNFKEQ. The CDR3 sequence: CASSPTPLKAGLSYEQYF. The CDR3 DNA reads TGTGCCAGCAGCCCAACACCCCTCAAAGCGGGACTCTCCTACGAGCAGTACTTC.

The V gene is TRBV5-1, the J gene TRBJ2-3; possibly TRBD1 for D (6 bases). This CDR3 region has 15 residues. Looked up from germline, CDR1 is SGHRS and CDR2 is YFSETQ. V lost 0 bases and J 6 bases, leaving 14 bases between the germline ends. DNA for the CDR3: TGCGCCAGCAGCTTGGTAGGACAGATCATGGATACGCAGTATTTT. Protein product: CASSLVGQIMDTQYF.